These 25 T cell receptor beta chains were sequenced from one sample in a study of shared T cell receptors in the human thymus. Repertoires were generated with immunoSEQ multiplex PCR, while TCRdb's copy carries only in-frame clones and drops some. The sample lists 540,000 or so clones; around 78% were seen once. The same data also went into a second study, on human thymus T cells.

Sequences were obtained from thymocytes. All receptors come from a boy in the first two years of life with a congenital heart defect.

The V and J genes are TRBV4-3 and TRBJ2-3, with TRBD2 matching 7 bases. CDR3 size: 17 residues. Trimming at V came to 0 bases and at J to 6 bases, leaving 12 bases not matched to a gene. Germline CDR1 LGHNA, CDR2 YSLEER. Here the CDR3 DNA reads TGCGCCAGCAGCCAAGATACTAGCGACGAACGGAGGGATACGCAGTATTTT. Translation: CASSQDTSDERRDTQYF.

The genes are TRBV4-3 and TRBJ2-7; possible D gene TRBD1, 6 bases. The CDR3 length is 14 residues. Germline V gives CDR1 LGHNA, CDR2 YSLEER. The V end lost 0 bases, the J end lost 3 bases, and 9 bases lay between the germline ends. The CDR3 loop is CASSQDRRGYEQYF. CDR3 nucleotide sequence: TGCGCCAGCAGCCAAGACCGCAGGGGCTACGAGCAGTACTTC.

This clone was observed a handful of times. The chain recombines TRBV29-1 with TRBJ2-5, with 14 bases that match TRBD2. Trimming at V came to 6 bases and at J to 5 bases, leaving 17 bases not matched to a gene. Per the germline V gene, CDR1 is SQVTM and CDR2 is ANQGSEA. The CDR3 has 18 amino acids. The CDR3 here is CSVRGRTSGRILRETQYF. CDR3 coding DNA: TGCAGCGTGAGGGGGCGGACTAGCGGGAGGATCCTGCGGGAGACCCAGTACTTC. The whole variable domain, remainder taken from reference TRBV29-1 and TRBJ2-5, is SAVISQKPSRDICQRGTSLTIQCQVDSQVTMMFWYRQQPGQSLTLIATANQGSEATYESGFVIDKFPISRPNLTFSTLTVSNMSPEDSSIYLCSVRGRTSGRILRETQYFGPGTRLLVL.

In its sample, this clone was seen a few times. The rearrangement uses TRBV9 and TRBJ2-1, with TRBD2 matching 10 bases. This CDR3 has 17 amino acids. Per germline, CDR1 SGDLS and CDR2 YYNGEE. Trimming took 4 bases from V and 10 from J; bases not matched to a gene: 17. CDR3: CASSPPHGASGRQEQFF. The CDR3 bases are TGTGCCAGCAGCCCCCCGCATGGGGCTAGCGGGAGACAAGAGCAGTTCTTC.

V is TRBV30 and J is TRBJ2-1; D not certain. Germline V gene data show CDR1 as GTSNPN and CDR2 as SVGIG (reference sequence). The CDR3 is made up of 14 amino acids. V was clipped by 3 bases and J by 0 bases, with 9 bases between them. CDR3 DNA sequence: TGTGCCTGGAGCCCGAGGAGCTCCTACAATGAGCAGTTCTTC. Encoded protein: CAWSPRSSYNEQFF.

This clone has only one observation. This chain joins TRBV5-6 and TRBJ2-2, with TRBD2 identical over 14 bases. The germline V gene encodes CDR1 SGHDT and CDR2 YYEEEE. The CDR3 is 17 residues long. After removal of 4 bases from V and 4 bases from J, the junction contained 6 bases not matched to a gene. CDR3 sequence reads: CASSPGLAGDGTGELFF. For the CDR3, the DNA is TGTGCCAGCAGCCCGGGACTAGCGGGAGACGGCACCGGGGAGCTGTTTTTT.

The CDR3 DNA follows: TGTGCCAGCAGCCGGAGAGGGGGCCCCCTCCAAGAGACCCAGTACTTC. Translated: CASSRRGGPLQETQYF. The genes are TRBV5-6 and TRBJ2-5, with 7 nucleotides matching TRBD1. Germline CDR1 and CDR2: SGHDT and YYEEEE. With V trimmed by 4 bases and J by 1 base, 10 bases remained unmatched. CDR3 length: 16 amino acids.

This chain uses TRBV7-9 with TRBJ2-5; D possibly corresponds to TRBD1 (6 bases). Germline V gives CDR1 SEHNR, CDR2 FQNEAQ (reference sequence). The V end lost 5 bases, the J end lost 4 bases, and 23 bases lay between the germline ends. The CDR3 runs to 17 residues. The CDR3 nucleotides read TGTGCCAGCAGCCATCAACCGGGACACCCAAAGAGAGAGACCCAGTACTTC. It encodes CASSHQPGHPKRETQYF. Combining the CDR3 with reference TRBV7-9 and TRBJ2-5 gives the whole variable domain DTGVSQNPRHKITKRGQNVTFRCDPISEHNRLYWYRQTLGQGPEFLTYFQNEAQLEKSRLLSDRFSAERPKGSFSTLEIQRTEQGDSAMYLCASSHQPGHPKRETQYFGPGTRLLVL.

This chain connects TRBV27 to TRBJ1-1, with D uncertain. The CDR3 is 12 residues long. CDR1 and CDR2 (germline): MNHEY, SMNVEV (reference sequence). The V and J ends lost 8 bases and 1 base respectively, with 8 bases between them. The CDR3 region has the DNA TGTGCCAGCGGCCCCCGGAACACTGAAGCTTTCTTT. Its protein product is CASGPRNTEAFF.

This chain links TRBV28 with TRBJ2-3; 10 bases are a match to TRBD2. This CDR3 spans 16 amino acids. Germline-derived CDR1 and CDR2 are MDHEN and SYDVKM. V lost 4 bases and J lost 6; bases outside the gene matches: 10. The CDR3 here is CASSSLVAGGLDTQYF. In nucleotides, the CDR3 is TGTGCCAGCAGTTCTTTAGTAGCGGGAGGACTGGATACGCAGTATTTT.

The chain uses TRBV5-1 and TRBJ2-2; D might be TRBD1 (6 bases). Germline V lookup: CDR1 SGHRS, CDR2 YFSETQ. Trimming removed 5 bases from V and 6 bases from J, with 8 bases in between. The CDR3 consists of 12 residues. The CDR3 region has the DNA TGCGCCAGCAGACAGGGTTCCGGGGAGCTGTTTTTT. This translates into CASRQGSGELFF. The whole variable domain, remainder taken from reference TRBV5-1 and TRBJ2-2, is KAGVTQTPRYLIKTRGQQVTLSCSPISGHRSVSWYQQTPGQGLQFLFEYFSETQRNKGNFPGRFSGRQFSNSRSEMNVSTLELGDSALYLCASRQGSGELFFGEGSRLTVL.

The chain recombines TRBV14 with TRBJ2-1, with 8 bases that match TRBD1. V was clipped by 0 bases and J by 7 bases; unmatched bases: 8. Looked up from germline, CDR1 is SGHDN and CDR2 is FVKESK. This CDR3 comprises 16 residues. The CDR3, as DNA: TGTGCCAGCAGCCAAGATCGGCAGGGGGCCAAAAATGAGCAGTTCTTC. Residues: CASSQDRQGAKNEQFF.

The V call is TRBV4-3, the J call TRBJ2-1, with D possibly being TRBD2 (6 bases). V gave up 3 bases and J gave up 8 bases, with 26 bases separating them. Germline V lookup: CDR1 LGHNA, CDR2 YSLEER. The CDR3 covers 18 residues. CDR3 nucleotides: TGCGCCAGCAGCCAGGGGGGAACGCCCAGGATGGCGGTCGATGAGCAGTTCTTC. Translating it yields CASSQGGTPRMAVDEQFF.

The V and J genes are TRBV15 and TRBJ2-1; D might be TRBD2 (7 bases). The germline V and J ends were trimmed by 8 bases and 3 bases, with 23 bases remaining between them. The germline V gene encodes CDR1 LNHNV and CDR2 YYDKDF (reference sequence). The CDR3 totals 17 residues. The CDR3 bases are TGTGCCACCCGGGGAGGGGGGCCGACCCCCCTCTACAATGAGCAGTTCTTC. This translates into CATRGGGPTPLYNEQFF.

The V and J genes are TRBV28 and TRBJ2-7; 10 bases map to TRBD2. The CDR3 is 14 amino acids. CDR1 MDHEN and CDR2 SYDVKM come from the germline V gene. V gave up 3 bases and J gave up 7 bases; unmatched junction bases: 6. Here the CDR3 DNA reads TGTGCCAGCAGTTTGGGCCCTAGCGGGAGTGAGCAGTACTTC. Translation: CASSLGPSGSEQYF.

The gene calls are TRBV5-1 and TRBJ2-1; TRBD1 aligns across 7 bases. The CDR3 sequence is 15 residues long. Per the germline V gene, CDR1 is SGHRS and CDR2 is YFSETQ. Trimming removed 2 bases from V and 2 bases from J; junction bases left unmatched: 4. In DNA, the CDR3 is TGCGCCAGCAGCTTCACCCAGGGGGCCTACAATGAGCAGTTCTTC. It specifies CASSFTQGAYNEQFF.

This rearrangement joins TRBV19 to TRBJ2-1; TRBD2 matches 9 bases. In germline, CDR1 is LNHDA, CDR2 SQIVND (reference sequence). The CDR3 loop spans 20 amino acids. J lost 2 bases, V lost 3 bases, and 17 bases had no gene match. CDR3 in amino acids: CASSMAAGTSLRPTYNEQFF. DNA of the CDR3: TGTGCCAGTAGTATGGCGGCCGGGACTAGCCTGCGACCCACCTACAATGAGCAGTTCTTC.

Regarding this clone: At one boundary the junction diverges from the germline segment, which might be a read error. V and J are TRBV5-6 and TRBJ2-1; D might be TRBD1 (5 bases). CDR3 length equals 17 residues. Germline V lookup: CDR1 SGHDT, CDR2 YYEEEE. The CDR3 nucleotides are TGTGCCAGCAGCTCCTTCCTGGGGCGAATTCCGTACAATGGGCAGTTCTTC. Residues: CASSSFLGRIPYNGQFF.

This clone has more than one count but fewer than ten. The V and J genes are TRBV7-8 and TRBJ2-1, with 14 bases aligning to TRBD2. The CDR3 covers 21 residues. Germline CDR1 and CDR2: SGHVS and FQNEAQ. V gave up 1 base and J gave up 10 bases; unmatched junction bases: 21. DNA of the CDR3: TGTGCCAGCAGCTTAGAAAGGACTAGCGGGAGGCCCGGACGCCTTGGGGGAGAGCAGTTCTTC. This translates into CASSLERTSGRPGRLGGEQFF.

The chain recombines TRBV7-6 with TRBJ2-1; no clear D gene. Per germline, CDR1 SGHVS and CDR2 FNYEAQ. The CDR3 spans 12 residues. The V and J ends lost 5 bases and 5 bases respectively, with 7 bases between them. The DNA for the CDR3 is TGTGCCAGCAGCCAATACAACAATGAGCAGTTCTTC. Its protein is CASSQYNNEQFF.

The DNA of the CDR3 is TGCGCCAGCTCACCTTTCCGGACAACAAACACCGGGGAGCTGTTTTTT. This translates into CASSPFRTTNTGELFF. V gene TRBV4-3 combines with J gene TRBJ2-2, with D maybe TRBD1 (5 bases). The germline gives CDR1 LGHNA, CDR2 YSLEER. The CDR3 loop spans 16 amino acids. Trimming shortened V by 8 bases and J by 2 bases, and 18 bases separated the two germline ends.

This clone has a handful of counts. CDR3 in DNA: TGTGCCAGCAGCCCGCCGGGACAGGGCTTAAATGAGCAGTTCTTC. Its protein is CASSPPGQGLNEQFF. The rearrangement uses TRBV9 and TRBJ2-1; the match to TRBD1 covers 9 bases. Per germline, CDR1 SGDLS and CDR2 YYNGEE. There are 15 residues in the CDR3. V shed 4 bases and J 7 bases; nucleotides not matched to a gene: 9.

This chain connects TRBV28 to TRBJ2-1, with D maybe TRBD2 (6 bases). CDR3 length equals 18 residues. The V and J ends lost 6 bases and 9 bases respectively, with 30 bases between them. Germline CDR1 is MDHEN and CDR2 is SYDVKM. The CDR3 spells CASSNYPPSAGSGCEQFF. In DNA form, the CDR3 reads TGTGCCAGCAGCAACTACCCACCGTCTGCGGGGAGTGGTTGTGAGCAGTTCTTC.

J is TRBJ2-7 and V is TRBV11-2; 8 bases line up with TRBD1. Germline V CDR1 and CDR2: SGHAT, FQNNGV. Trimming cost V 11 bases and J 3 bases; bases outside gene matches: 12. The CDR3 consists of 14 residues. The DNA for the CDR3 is TGTGCCTCCCAACCTCAGGACAGGGACTACGAGCAGTACTTC. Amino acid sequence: CASQPQDRDYEQYF.

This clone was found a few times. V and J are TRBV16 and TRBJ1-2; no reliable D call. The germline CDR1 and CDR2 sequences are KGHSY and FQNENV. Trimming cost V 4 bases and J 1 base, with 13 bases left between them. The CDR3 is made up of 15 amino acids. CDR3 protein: CASSPLRTDNYGYTF. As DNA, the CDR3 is TGTGCCAGCAGCCCATTGCGGACTGATAACTATGGCTACACCTTC.